The following is a T cell receptor beta chain sequence with its context. J gave up 4 bases and V 1 base, and 2 bases lay outside the gene matches. The V gene's germline CDR1 is PRHDT and CDR2 FYEKMQ (reference sequence). The CDR3 has 14 amino acids. This sample was included in a study of control samples from healthy donors and cancer patients. Measured with immunoSEQ multiplex PCR; TCRdb has only the in-frame clones, and not every one. The sample has about 120,000 clones; 88% are singletons. The chain carries TRBV13 and TRBJ2-7; 9 bases agree with TRBD2. This clonotype was sampled from a man aged 35-49 years in good health. Sequencing was done on a sample of blood. The DNA of the CDR3 is TGTGCCAGCAGCTTAGTTAGCGGGGGTTACGAGCAGTACTTC. Its translation: CASSLVSGGYEQYF.